What follows describes a single TCR beta chain. The CDR3 end lies 3 residues beyond the end of the read and is filled in from the germline J gene. Profiling relied on immunoSEQ multiplex PCR, and the TCRdb table lists in-frame clones only, not all of them. In total, the table holds tens of thousands of clones. This sample was included in a study of T cells in women clearing cervical HPV infection. Study context: Case blood was drawn when the lesion was first found; control blood after infection became undetectable.

Dot-blot hybridization genotyped cervical HPV amplified with MY09/MY11 PCR. The germline gives CDR1 DFQATT, CDR2 SNEGSKA (reference sequence). The CDR3 sequence is 18 residues long. Trimming shortened V by 3 bases and J by 7 bases, and 28 bases separated the two germline ends. This TCR was recovered from a woman between 18 and 70 years old with a cervical HPV16 infection that either progressed to CIN3+ or cleared (not recorded which). The chain employs TRBV20-1 and TRBJ2-1, with D perhaps TRBD2 (6 bases). The sample consisted of blood buffy coat. CDR3 bases read: TGCAGTGCTAGGGTAAGCGGGCGTGGACTCTCCTTAGGGAATGAG. Translation: CSARVSGRGLSLGNE. The full CDR3 protein is CSARVSGRGLSLGNEQFF.